What follows is one TCR beta chain and its context. Antigen: not known. MiXCR, applied by TCRdb to the RT-PCR reads, yields one record per CDR3 protein. The table records around 580,000 distinct CDR3 sequences, about 15% of them present only once. The CDR3 contains 13 residues. With V trimmed by 0 bases and J by 10 bases, 3 bases remained unmatched. Germline CDR1 is LGHNA and CDR2 is YSLEER. The record originates from a study of response to subunit inactivated influenza vaccine. Study findings and constraints: It was the authors' suggestion that each seasonal influenza vaccination recruits few new T cells.

This TCR was recovered from a man aged 50-60 years who received an inactivated influenza vaccine. The specimen comprised PBMCs from blood, sampled 11 to 12 days after vaccination. The chain uses TRBV4-3 and TRBJ2-1; 7 bases align to TRBD1. CDR3 protein: CASSQEGGAEQFF. CDR3 sequence (DNA): TGCGCCAGCAGCCAAGAAGGGGGCGCCGAGCAGTTCTTC.